The present T cell receptor (beta chain) was sequenced within a study of metastatic and nonmetastatic thyroid tumors. All patients reached thyroid surgery having received no treatment beforehand. The ends lost 3 bases at V and 8 bases at J; junction bases unmatched: 7. In germline, CDR1 is GTSNPN, CDR2 SVGIG (reference sequence). The CDR3 extends over 13 amino acids. TCRdb re-called clones via MiXCR from the PCR reads. The repertoire consists of 60,000 to 85,000 clones, with roughly 18% occurring once and the leading ten covering 9.5% to 15%. This clonotype originated in a female donor with papillary thyroid cancer or a benign thyroid nodule (not recorded which). Some clones in this sample may be carry-over from other donors' samples. Sequenced sample: blood. The V and J genes are TRBV30 and TRBJ1-2; TRBD1 matches 9 bases. In DNA, the CDR3 is TGTGCCTGGAGCCTACAGGGGGCGGTAGGCTACACCTTC. Translating gives CAWSLQGAVGYTF. Variable domain in full (rest from reference TRBV30 and TRBJ1-2): SQTIHQWPATLVQPVGSPLSLECTVEGTSNPNLYWYRQAAGRGLQLLFYSVGIGQISSEVPQNLSASRPQDRQFILSSKKLLLSDSGFYLCAWSLQGAVGYTFGSGTRLTVV.